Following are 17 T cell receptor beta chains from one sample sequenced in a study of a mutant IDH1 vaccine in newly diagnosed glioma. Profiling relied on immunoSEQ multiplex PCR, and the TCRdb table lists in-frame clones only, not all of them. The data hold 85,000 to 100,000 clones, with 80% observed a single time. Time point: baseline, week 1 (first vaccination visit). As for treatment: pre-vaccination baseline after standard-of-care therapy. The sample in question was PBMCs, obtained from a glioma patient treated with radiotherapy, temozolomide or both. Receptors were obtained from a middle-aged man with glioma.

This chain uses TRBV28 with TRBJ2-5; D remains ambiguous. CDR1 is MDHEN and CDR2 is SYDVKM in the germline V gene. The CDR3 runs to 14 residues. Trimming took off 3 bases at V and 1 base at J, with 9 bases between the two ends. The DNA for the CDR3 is TGTGCCAGCAGTTTCTTGACCGGCCAAGAGACCCAGTACTTC. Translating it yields CASSFLTGQETQYF.

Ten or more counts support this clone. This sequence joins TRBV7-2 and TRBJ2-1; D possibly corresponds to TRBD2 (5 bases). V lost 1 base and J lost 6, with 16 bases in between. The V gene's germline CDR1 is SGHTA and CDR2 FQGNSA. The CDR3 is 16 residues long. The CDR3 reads CASSLVVSGPVNEQFF. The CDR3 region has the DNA TGTGCCAGCAGCTTAGTCGTCAGCGGACCGGTCAATGAGCAGTTCTTC.

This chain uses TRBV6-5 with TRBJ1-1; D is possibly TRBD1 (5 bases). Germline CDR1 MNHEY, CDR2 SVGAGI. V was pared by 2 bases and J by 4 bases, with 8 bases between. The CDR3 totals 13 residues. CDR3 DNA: TGTGCCAGCAGTTACGGGGGGACCACTGAAGCTTTCTTT. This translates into CASSYGGTTEAFF.

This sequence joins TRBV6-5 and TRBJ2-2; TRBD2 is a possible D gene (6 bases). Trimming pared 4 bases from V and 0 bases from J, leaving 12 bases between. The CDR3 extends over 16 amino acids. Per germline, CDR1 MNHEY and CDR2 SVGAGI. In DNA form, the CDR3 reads TGTGCCAGCAGTTCTCCCGCGGGAACGAACACCGGGGAGCTGTTTTTT. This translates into CASSSPAGTNTGELFF.

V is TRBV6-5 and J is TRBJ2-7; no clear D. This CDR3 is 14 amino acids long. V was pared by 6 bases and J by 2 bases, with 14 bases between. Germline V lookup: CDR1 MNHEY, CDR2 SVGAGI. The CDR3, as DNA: TGTGCCAGCAGAACCCAGGACCGCGCCTACGAGCAGTACTTC. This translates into CASRTQDRAYEQYF.

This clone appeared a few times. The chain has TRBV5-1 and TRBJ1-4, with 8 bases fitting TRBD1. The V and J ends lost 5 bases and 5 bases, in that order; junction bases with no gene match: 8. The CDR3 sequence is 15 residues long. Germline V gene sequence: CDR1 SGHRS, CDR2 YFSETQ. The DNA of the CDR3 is TGCGCCAGCAGATTTGCAGGGGGCGGAAATGAAAAACTGTTTTTT. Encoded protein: CASRFAGGGNEKLFF.

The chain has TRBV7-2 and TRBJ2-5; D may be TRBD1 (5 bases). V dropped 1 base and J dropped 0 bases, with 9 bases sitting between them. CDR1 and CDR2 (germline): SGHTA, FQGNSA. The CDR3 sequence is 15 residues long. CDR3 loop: CASSLGAGNQETQYF. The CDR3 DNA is TGTGCCAGCAGCTTAGGGGCAGGGAACCAAGAGACCCAGTACTTC.

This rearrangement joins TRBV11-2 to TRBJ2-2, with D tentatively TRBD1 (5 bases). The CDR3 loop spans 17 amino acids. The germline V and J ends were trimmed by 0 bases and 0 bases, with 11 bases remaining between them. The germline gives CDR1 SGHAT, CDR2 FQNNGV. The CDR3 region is CASSLDGAAANTGELFF. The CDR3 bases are TGTGCCAGCAGCTTAGATGGGGCAGCCGCGAACACCGGGGAGCTGTTTTTT. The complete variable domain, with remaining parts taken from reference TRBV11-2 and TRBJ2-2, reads EAGVAQSPRYKIIEKRQSVAFWCNPISGHATLYWYQQILGQGPKLLIQFQNNGVVDDSQLPKDRFSAERLKGVDSTLKIQPAKLEDSAVYLCASSLDGAAANTGELFFGEGSRLTVL.

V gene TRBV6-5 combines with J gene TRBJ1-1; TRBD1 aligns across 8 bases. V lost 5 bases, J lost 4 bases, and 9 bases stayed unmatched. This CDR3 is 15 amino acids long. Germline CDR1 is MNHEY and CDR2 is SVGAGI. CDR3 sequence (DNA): TGTGCCAGCAGTCACAGGACAGGGACGGGCACTGAAGCTTTCTTT. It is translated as CASSHRTGTGTEAFF.

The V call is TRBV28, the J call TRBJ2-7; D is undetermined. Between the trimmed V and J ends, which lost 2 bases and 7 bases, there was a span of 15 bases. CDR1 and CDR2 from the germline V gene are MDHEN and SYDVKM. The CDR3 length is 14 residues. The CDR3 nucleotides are TGTGCCAGCAGTTTAAGCGACTGGGCTCGGGAGCAGTACTTC. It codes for CASSLSDWAREQYF.

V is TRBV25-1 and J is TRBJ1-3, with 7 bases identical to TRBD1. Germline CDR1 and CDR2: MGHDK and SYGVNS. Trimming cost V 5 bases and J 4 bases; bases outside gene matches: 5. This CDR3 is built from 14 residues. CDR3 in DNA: TGTGCCAGCAGTAGGACAGGACAAGGAAACACCATATATTTT. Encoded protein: CASSRTGQGNTIYF.

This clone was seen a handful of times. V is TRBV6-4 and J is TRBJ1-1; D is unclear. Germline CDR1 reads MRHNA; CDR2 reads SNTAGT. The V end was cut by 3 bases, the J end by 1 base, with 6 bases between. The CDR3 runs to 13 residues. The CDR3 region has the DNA TGTGCCAGCAGTGAGCAGCAGAACACTGAAGCTTTCTTT. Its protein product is CASSEQQNTEAFF.

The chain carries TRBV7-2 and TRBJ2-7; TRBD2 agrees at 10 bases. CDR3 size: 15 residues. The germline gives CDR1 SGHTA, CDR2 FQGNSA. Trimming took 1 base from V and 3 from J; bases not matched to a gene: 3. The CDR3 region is CASSLELAGNYEQYF. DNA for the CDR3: TGTGCCAGCAGCTTAGAACTAGCGGGAAACTACGAGCAGTACTTC.

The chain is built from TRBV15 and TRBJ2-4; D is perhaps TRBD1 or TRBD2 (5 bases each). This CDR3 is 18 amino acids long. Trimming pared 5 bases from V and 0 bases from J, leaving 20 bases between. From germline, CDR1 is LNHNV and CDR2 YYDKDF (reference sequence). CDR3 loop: CATSGTILAGIAKNIQYF. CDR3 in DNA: TGTGCCACCAGCGGGACGATATTGGCGGGTATAGCCAAAAACATTCAGTACTTC.

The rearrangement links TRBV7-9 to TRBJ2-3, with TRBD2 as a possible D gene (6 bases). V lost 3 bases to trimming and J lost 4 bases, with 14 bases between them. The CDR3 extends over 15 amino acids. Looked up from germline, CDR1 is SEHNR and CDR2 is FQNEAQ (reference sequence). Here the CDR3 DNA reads TGTGCCAGCAGCTTCGGGACTCCGCTCCCAGATACGCAGTATTTT. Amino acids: CASSFGTPLPDTQYF.

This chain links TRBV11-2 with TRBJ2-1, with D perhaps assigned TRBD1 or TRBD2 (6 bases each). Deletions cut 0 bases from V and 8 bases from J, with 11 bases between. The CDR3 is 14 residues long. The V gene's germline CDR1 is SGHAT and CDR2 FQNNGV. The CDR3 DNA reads TGTGCCAGCAGCTTAGAATTGGGGGGCTATGAGCAGTTCTTC. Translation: CASSLELGGYEQFF.

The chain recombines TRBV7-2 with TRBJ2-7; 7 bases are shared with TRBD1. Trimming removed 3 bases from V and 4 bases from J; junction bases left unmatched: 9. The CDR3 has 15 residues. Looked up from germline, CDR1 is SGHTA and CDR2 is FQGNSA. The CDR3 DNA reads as TGTGCCAGCAGCTTCTGGGGACAGACCTTATACGAGCAGTACTTC. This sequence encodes CASSFWGQTLYEQYF.